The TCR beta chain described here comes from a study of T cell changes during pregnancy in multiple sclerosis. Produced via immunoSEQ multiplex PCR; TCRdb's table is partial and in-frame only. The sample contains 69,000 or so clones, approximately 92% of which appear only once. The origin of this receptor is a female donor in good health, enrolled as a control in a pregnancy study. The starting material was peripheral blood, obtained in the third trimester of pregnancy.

CDR3 DNA sequence: TGTGCCAGCAGTTCACCGGGACAGGGAACCAATGAGCAGTTCTTC. It is translated as CASSSPGQGTNEQFF. This chain connects TRBV6-5 to TRBJ2-1, with 9 bases that match TRBD1. There are 15 residues in the CDR3. Germline lookup yields CDR1 MNHEY and CDR2 SVGAGI. J was trimmed by 6 bases and V by 4 bases; bases with no gene match: 7.